This TCR beta chain was identified during a study of OX40 agonist ivuxolimab in advanced cancers. Clones were sequenced by immunoSEQ multiplex PCR, and TCRdb holds only the in-frame ones, with some missing. In the table there are under 100,000 clones, approximately 92% of which are singletons. Trimming took 5 bases from V and 8 from J; bases not matched to a gene: 5. CDR3 length: 15 residues. Germline CDR1 and CDR2: SGHTA and FQGNSA. The receptor was derived from an adult with an advanced solid tumor such as melanoma, head and neck, liver or kidney cancer. Sequences were derived from CD4+ or CD8+ T cells sorted from blood, sampled in a trial of the OX40 agonist ivuxolimab. V usage is TRBV7-2 and J usage is TRBJ2-1, with 14 bases identical to TRBD2. The CDR3 bases are TGTGCCAGCAGCACGGGACTAGCGGGAGCCTATGAGCAGTTCTTC. Its translation is CASSTGLAGAYEQFF.